Below, 25 T cell receptor beta chains from the same sample are listed, as sequenced in a study of T cells in Graves' hyperthyroidism and ophthalmopathy. The source material, RNA transcripts, was used to amplify TCR beta CDR3 regions. The TCR CDR3 was amplified in a first-round RT-PCR using the HTBI primer set. MiXCR was run by TCRdb on the multiplex PCR reads, yielding one entry per CDR3 protein. The repertoire holds 450,000 to 700,000 distinct CDR3 sequences, with 40% to 55% as singletons. Sequencing was performed on peripheral blood or thyroid tissue (not recorded which). The receptors originated from an adult woman with Graves' disease, either hyperthyroidism or ophthalmopathy (not recorded which).

This clonotype occurred once. The J gene is TRBJ2-5, the V gene TRBV19, with TRBD2 as a possible D gene (5 bases). Deletions cut 1 base from V and 5 bases from J, with 14 bases between. The CDR3 loop spans 15 amino acids. Per the germline V gene, CDR1 is LNHDA and CDR2 is SQIVND (reference sequence). Here the CDR3 DNA reads TGTGCCAGTAGTATAGTGAGGACTCGGCCGGAGACCCAGTACTTC. It codes for CASSIVRTRPETQYF.

This clonotype was seen at least ten times. The rearrangement joins TRBV16 to TRBJ1-6; D possibly corresponds to TRBD1 (6 bases). V was clipped by 3 bases and J by 11 bases, with 17 bases between them. CDR1 is KGHSY, CDR2 FQNENV, per germline. The CDR3 spans 15 residues. The DNA for the CDR3 is TGTGCCAGCAGCCACAAAACAGGGAAGAAGACACCCCTCCACTTT. This sequence encodes CASSHKTGKKTPLHF.

The chain combines TRBV19 with TRBJ1-2, with D uncertain. CDR1 and CDR2 from the germline V gene are LNHDA and SQIVND (reference sequence). There are 12 residues in the CDR3. V shed 5 bases and J shed 4 bases, with 8 bases lying between them. In DNA, the CDR3 is TGTGCCAGTAGTGCGGCGGCCTATGGCTACACCTTC. Its protein product is CASSAAAYGYTF.

The CDR3 nucleotides read TGTGCCAGTAATTTGCAGGGGGCGCGAACTGAAGCTTTCTTT. Amino acid sequence: CASNLQGARTEAFF. The chain has TRBV19 and TRBJ1-1, with TRBD1 matching over 8 bases. Per germline, CDR1 LNHDA and CDR2 SQIVND (reference sequence). V lost 7 bases and J lost 5; bases outside the gene matches: 9. This CDR3 has 14 residues.

The chain carries TRBV15 and TRBJ2-1, with D tentatively TRBD1 or TRBD2 (6 bases each). There are 15 residues in the CDR3. The V end was cut by 3 bases, the J end by 4 bases, with 13 bases between. CDR1 is LNHNV and CDR2 is YYDKDF in the germline V gene (reference sequence). The CDR3: CATSRSRGAYNEQFF. DNA for the CDR3: TGTGCCACCAGCAGGTCTAGGGGGGCTTACAATGAGCAGTTCTTC.

As to this clonotype: It may be a read error: a sequence one base away is much more abundant. V is TRBV6-5 and J is TRBJ1-1; perhaps TRBD1 as D (6 bases). Germline CDR1 reads MNHEY; CDR2 reads SVGAGI. V was pared by 7 bases and J by 6 bases, with 21 bases between. The CDR3 loop spans 15 amino acids. The CDR3 DNA is TGTGCCAGCACCTCCAATGTAAACAGGGTATCTGAAGCTTTCTTT. It yields the protein CASTSNVNRVSEAFF.

This chain joins TRBV29-1 and TRBJ2-7; D gene unclear. From germline, CDR1 is SQVTM and CDR2 ANQGSEA. This CDR3 contains 13 residues. The chain's CDR3 is CSAVLDLPYEQYF. The CDR3 DNA sequence: TGCAGTGCCGTTTTGGACCTTCCCTACGAGCAGTACTTC.

As to this clonotype: Because the CDR3 is missing its conserved closing phenylalanine or tryptophan, this is likely a read error. No DNA is shown, since the ends of the CDR3 on it are uncertain; the CDR3 is the one TCRdb lists. The V call is TRBV12-3 or TRBV12-4, the J call TRBJ2-7. Both ends counted, the CDR3 spans 8 residues. The CDR3 is CASSLYDT.

This chain uses TRBV24-1 with TRBJ1-1; tentative D call: TRBD1 (5 bases). This CDR3 is built from 15 residues. V was cut by 10 bases and J by 0 bases, with 17 bases left in between. The germline V gene has CDR1 KGHDR and CDR2 SFDVKD. The CDR3 DNA sequence: TGTGCCACTCGAATGGATGGGGGGATGAACACTGAAGCTTTCTTT. It yields the protein CATRMDGGMNTEAFF.

The chain joins TRBV5-1 to TRBJ2-7, with no clear D. Trimming took 0 bases from V and 6 from J, leaving 13 bases between them. This CDR3 is 14 amino acids long. In germline, CDR1 is SGHRS, CDR2 YFSETQ. CDR3 sequence (DNA): TGCGCCAGCAGCTTGGTCGGCAGTTTTAGCGAGCAGTACTTC. Protein: CASSLVGSFSEQYF.

The chain employs TRBV10-3 and TRBJ2-5; TRBD1 or TRBD2 may be the D gene (5 bases each). The germline V gene encodes CDR1 ENHRY and CDR2 SYGVKD. CDR3 length: 15 amino acids. V lost 10 bases to trimming and J lost 5 bases, with 23 bases between them. The DNA for the CDR3 is TGTGCCACCCGCCCGAGCGAGGGGATGATGGAGACCCAGTACTTC. Amino acid sequence: CATRPSEGMMETQYF.

V and J are TRBV2 and TRBJ2-2; TRBD2 matches 12 bases. The CDR3 consists of 15 residues. The germline V gene encodes CDR1 SNHLY and CDR2 FYNNEI. V was pared by 4 bases and J by 6 bases, with 3 bases of the junction left unmatched. The CDR3 DNA reads TGTGCCAGCAGTGGACTAGCGGGAGTTTCCGGGGAGCTGTTTTTT. This codes for CASSGLAGVSGELFF.

The table lists this clonotype with a count of one. V is TRBV2 and J is TRBJ2-5; D is ambiguous. The CDR3 spans 16 residues. Germline assignment: CDR1 SNHLY and CDR2 FYNNEI. The V and J ends lost 0 bases and 4 bases respectively, with 15 bases between them. The CDR3 is CASSEAERQHLETQYF. The DNA for the CDR3 is TGTGCCAGCAGTGAAGCGGAGCGCCAGCACCTAGAGACCCAGTACTTC.

The chain recombines TRBV7-3 with TRBJ1-6; D not certain. This CDR3 region has 14 residues. CDR1 and CDR2 from the germline V gene are SGHTA and FQGTGA. V was trimmed by 7 bases and J by 6 bases, leaving 13 bases between them. CDR3 protein: CASTYGDLNSPLHF. The CDR3 nucleotides are TGTGCCAGCACTTACGGGGATCTTAATTCACCCCTCCACTTT.

The genes are TRBV7-3 and TRBJ2-3; a weak D match, TRBD2 (7 bases). The CDR3 covers 15 residues. V was pared by 3 bases and J by 0 bases, with 10 bases between. From germline, CDR1 is SGHTA and CDR2 FQGTGA. The chain's CDR3 is CASSLGGLSTDTQYF. CDR3 sequence (DNA): TGTGCCAGCAGCTTGGGGGGGCTCAGCACAGATACGCAGTATTTT.

The rearrangement links TRBV20-1 to TRBJ1-3; D gene ambiguous. Trimming left V 3 bases short and J 4 bases short, with 16 bases between. The CDR3 sequence is 15 residues long. CDR1 DFQATT and CDR2 SNEGSKA come from the germline V gene (reference sequence). In nucleotides, the CDR3 is TGCAGTGCTAGTGTAGCGGCCGTGGGAGGAAACACCATATATTTT. This gives the protein CSASVAAVGGNTIYF.

The chain carries TRBV29-1 and TRBJ2-5; 8 bases map to TRBD2. The CDR3 has 15 amino acids. Germline V CDR1 and CDR2: SQVTM, ANQGSEA. V trimming: 7 bases; J trimming: 2 bases; junction bases outside the gene matches: 12. The CDR3 spells CSAALLAGRQETQYF. The CDR3 bases are TGCAGCGCTGCTCTCCTAGCGGGCCGACAAGAGACCCAGTACTTC. The complete variable domain, with remaining parts taken from reference TRBV29-1 and TRBJ2-5, reads SAVISQKPSRDICQRGTSLTIQCQVDSQVTMMFWYRQQPGQSLTLIATANQGSEATYESGFVIDKFPISRPNLTFSTLTVSNMSPEDSSIYLCSAALLAGRQETQYFGPGTRLLVL.

There are many counts of this clonotype. The V and J genes are TRBV29-1 and TRBJ2-6; TRBD1 is a possible D gene (5 bases). Per the germline V gene, CDR1 is SQVTM and CDR2 is ANQGSEA. The CDR3 runs to 15 residues. V was clipped by 5 bases and J by 1 base, with 12 bases between them. The CDR3 reads CSVPSTESGANVLTF. The CDR3 bases are TGCAGCGTTCCCTCGACAGAATCTGGGGCCAACGTCCTGACTTTC.

The chain uses TRBV7-2 and TRBJ2-2; 12 bases map to TRBD1. The CDR3 spans 13 residues. The V gene's germline CDR1 is SGHTA and CDR2 FQGNSA. This CDR3 reads CAVGQGASGELFF. As DNA, the CDR3 is TGTGCGGTGGGACAGGGGGCGTCCGGGGAGCTGTTTTTT.

This clonotype turned up a few times. The chain carries TRBV7-2 and TRBJ1-6, with 7 nucleotides matching TRBD1. Germline V lookup: CDR1 SGHTA, CDR2 FQGNSA. The CDR3 is 15 amino acids. Unmatched junction bases numbered 7, after V lost 1 base and J lost 10 bases. CDR3 amino acids: CASSLGGPGGSPLHF. CDR3 DNA sequence: TGTGCCAGCAGCTTAGGAGGGCCAGGGGGATCACCCCTCCACTTT.

For the CDR3, the DNA is TGTGCCAGCAGCGTCGGGACAGTTGGGCCACCCCTCCACTTT. Protein sequence: CASSVGTVGPPLHF. The chain links TRBV7-2 to TRBJ1-6; TRBD1 agrees at 7 bases. Trimming removed 5 bases from V and 11 bases from J; junction bases left unmatched: 9. The CDR3 is 14 residues long. In germline, CDR1 is SGHTA, CDR2 FQGNSA. The full variable domain, its missing parts supplied by reference TRBV7-2 and TRBJ1-6, is GAGVSQSPSNKVTEKGKDVELRCDPISGHTALYWYRQSLGQGLEFLIYFQGNSAPDKSGLPSDRFSAERTGGSVSTLTIQRTQQEDSAVYLCASSVGTVGPPLHFGNGTRLTVT.

This sequence joins TRBV10-3 and TRBJ2-5; perhaps TRBD2 as D (6 bases). This CDR3 is built from 14 residues. Per germline, CDR1 ENHRY and CDR2 SYGVKD. V was trimmed by 6 bases and J by 1 base, leaving 12 bases between them. CDR3 sequence: CAIRGSSGQETQYF. CDR3 nucleotides: TGTGCCATCAGGGGGAGTAGCGGCCAAGAGACCCAGTACTTC.

The chain uses TRBV11-2 and TRBJ2-3, with TRBD2 matching 9 bases. CDR1 is SGHAT and CDR2 is FQNNGV in the germline V gene. This CDR3 spans 13 amino acids. V dropped 10 bases and J dropped 4; count of bases not matched to a gene: 6. CDR3 DNA sequence: TGTGCCACCGGACTAGCGTACGCAGATACGCAGTATTTT. The encoded protein is CATGLAYADTQYF.

This rearrangement joins TRBV9 to TRBJ1-1, with a possible D match to TRBD1 (5 bases). The CDR3 contains 14 residues. V lost 7 bases and J lost 3, with 16 bases in between. The germline V gene has CDR1 SGDLS and CDR2 YYNGEE. The DNA for the CDR3 is TGTGCCAGCTCCGGGACCGTAACCGACACTGAAGCTTTCTTT. It is translated as CASSGTVTDTEAFF.

The chain employs TRBV6-1 and TRBJ2-7; TRBD2 agrees at 8 bases. With V trimmed by 6 bases and J by 1 base, 8 bases remained unmatched. Germline lookup yields CDR1 MNHNS and CDR2 SASEGT. The length of the CDR3 is 15 residues. CDR3 sequence (DNA): TGTGCCAGCAGGGTCCACAGCGGGAGTTCCTACGAGCAGTACTTC. It encodes CASRVHSGSSYEQYF.